The 31 T cell receptor beta chains given below trace back to one sample, sequenced in a study of blood T cells in healthy people across ages. Using a J-beta primer mix together with a sample-barcoded 5' primer, a second PCR was run for roughly 7 to 12 cycles. TCRdb re-derived calls from the 5' RACE reads in MiXCR, one entry per CDR3 protein. The data show 1.5 million to 2 million distinct CDR3 sequences, roughly 27% seen once. Sequenced sample: blood. The source is a woman under 40 in good health.

This rearrangement joins TRBV20-1 to TRBJ2-3; D perhaps matches TRBD1 (7 bases). This CDR3 is built from 14 residues. The germline V gene has CDR1 DFQATT and CDR2 SNEGSKA (reference sequence). Between the trimmed V and J ends, which lost 3 bases and 7 bases, there was a span of 17 bases. In DNA form, the CDR3 reads TGCAGTGCTAGTCAGGGGGGACCAAAGAATACGCAGTATTTT. Residues: CSASQGGPKNTQYF.

About this clonotype itself: One junction end does not reproduce the germline sequence, and a read error may be involved. This rearrangement joins TRBV12-3 or TRBV12-4 to TRBJ2-3, with D possibly being TRBD2 (6 bases). The CDR3 consists of 16 residues. The CDR3 loop is CASSFAGRGASDAQYF. Written as DNA, the CDR3 is TGTGCCAGCAGTTTTGCAGGGCGCGGGGCTTCAGATGCGCAGTATTTT.

The chain combines TRBV7-6 with TRBJ2-5; TRBD1 might be the D (5 bases). Germline CDR1 and CDR2: SGHVS and FNYEAQ. Trimming removed 2 bases from V and 4 bases from J, with 11 bases in between. The CDR3 covers 14 residues. This CDR3 reads CASSLLGARETQYF. CDR3 DNA: TGTGCCAGCAGCTTATTAGGGGCGAGAGAGACCCAGTACTTC.

This clonotype was seen a few times. This chain connects TRBV28 to TRBJ1-1; TRBD1 is a possible D gene (5 bases). V was pared by 3 bases and J by 7 bases, with 15 bases between. CDR1 MDHEN and CDR2 SYDVKM come from the germline V gene. The CDR3 extends over 14 amino acids. This CDR3 reads CASSFEAGRHEAFF. CDR3 nucleotides: TGTGCCAGCAGTTTTGAAGCGGGGCGGCATGAAGCTTTCTTT.

This chain links TRBV28 with TRBJ2-1; D gene uncertain. CDR1 and CDR2 (germline): MDHEN, SYDVKM. Trimming left V 7 bases short and J 8 bases short, with 12 bases between. The CDR3 sequence is 12 residues long. CDR3 loop: CASISRRDEQFF. The CDR3 DNA is TGTGCCAGCATTTCCCGACGGGATGAGCAGTTCTTC.

This clonotype was seen only a few times. This chain links TRBV3-1 with TRBJ1-5; D uncertain. Trimming shortened V by 2 bases and J by 5 bases, and 4 bases separated the two germline ends. CDR1 and CDR2 (germline): LGHDT, YNNKEL (reference sequence). The CDR3 contains 12 residues. CDR3 amino acids: CASSQLDQPQHF. In DNA, the CDR3 is TGTGCCAGCAGCCAACTGGATCAGCCCCAGCATTTT.

The chain uses TRBV20-1 and TRBJ1-5; tentatively, D is TRBD1 (6 bases). This CDR3 region has 14 residues. Germline CDR1 and CDR2: DFQATT and SNEGSKA (reference sequence). The V gene lost 4 bases and the J gene lost 7 bases, with 17 bases spanning the gap. This chain's CDR3 is CSAKSSGVYQPQHF. The DNA for the CDR3 is TGCAGTGCTAAATCTTCAGGGGTATACCAGCCCCAGCATTTT.

This clonotype has ten or more counts. V usage is TRBV11-2 and J usage is TRBJ2-5, with 7 bases aligning to TRBD1. The CDR3 extends over 15 amino acids. With V trimmed by 2 bases and J by 5 bases, 8 bases remained unmatched. Germline assignment: CDR1 SGHAT and CDR2 FQNNGV. The DNA of the CDR3 is TGTGCCAGCAGCTTATGGGGGACACAGGGGGAGACCCAGTACTTC. It is translated as CASSLWGTQGETQYF.

In this sample, this clonotype turned up a few times. This chain connects TRBV5-1 to TRBJ2-3, with 11 bases matching TRBD2. V shed 7 bases and J 4 bases; nucleotides not matched to a gene: 8. The CDR3 has 15 amino acids. Germline assignment: CDR1 SGHRS and CDR2 YFSETQ. The CDR3 DNA follows: TGCGCCAGCGGCGGGACTAGCGGTGTTTCAGATACGCAGTATTTT. Translated, it gives CASGGTSGVSDTQYF.

This clonotype was counted a few times. The chain employs TRBV20-1 and TRBJ2-1; tentative D call: TRBD1 (5 bases). The length of the CDR3 is 14 residues. The V gene's germline CDR1 is DFQATT and CDR2 SNEGSKA (reference sequence). Trimming stripped 5 bases from V and 3 bases from J, with 14 bases between. The CDR3 coding sequence is TGCAGTGCTCCTAGGGGTTGGGACTACAATGAGCAGTTCTTC. Its protein product is CSAPRGWDYNEQFF.

The chain has TRBV9 and TRBJ1-5; D is ambiguous. Germline loops: CDR1 SGDLS, CDR2 YYNGEE. V was shortened by 3 bases and J by 3 bases, with 13 bases between the two germline ends. The CDR3 runs 15 residues. The DNA of the CDR3 is TGTGCCAGCAGCGCCGGGAGAGAACCCAATCAGCCCCAGCATTTT. Amino acids: CASSAGREPNQPQHF.

About this clonotype: A much more abundant neighbour one base away suggests this may be a read error. The chain has TRBV5-1 and TRBJ2-4; D gene uncertain. The end of the DNA fits TRBJ2-7 better, so the J call may be wrong. The CDR3 is 13 residues long. Germline CDR1 reads SGHRS; CDR2 reads YFSETQ. CDR3 in amino acids: CASCGMVAYEQYF. The CDR3 DNA reads as TGCGCCAGCTGCGGTATGGTCGCCTACGAGCAGTACTTC.

The rearrangement links TRBV12-3 or TRBV12-4 to TRBJ2-2; tentatively, D is TRBD2 (6 bases). With 3 bases removed from V and 7 bases from J, the gap between germline ends came to 15 bases. This CDR3 spans 15 amino acids. Here the CDR3 reads CASSLVVGAGGELFF. The CDR3 nucleotides read TGTGCCAGCAGTTTGGTAGTGGGAGCGGGCGGGGAGCTGTTTTTT.

This clonotype has a handful of counts. The chain couples TRBV12-3 or TRBV12-4 to TRBJ2-1, with TRBD2 identical over 7 bases. The V segment lost 6 bases and the J segment 8 bases; nucleotides outside the gene matches: 7. The CDR3 sequence is 13 residues long. The CDR3: CASRDLAAYEQFF. In DNA form, the CDR3 reads TGTGCCAGCAGGGATCTAGCGGCCTATGAGCAGTTCTTC.

In its sample, this clonotype was seen many times. The V gene is TRBV4-2, the J gene TRBJ2-6, with 8 bases fitting TRBD2. The J segment lost 2 bases and the V segment lost 4 bases, leaving 10 bases of the junction unmatched. Germline CDR1 LGHNA, CDR2 YNFKEQ. The CDR3 contains 18 residues. CDR3 sequence: CASSPTSGGGTGANVLTF. The DNA of the CDR3 is TGTGCCAGCAGCCCAACGAGCGGGGGAGGGACTGGGGCCAACGTCCTGACTTTC.

V usage is TRBV2 and J usage is TRBJ2-1; D call uncertain. The J call may be mistaken, given a closer DNA end match to TRBJ2-7. Germline assignment: CDR1 SNHLY and CDR2 FYNNEI. The CDR3 has 14 residues. The CDR3 loop is CASSELSSYNEQYF. CDR3 bases: TGTGCCAGCAGTGAATTGAGCTCCTACAATGAGCAGTACTTC.

Comment on this clonotype: Here the CDR3 omits its conserved ending phenylalanine or tryptophan, so a read error is the likely source. The rearrangement links TRBV7-3 to TRBJ2-3, with a possible D match to TRBD1 (6 bases). Germline CDR1 reads SGHTA; CDR2 reads FQGTGA. CDR3 length: 13 amino acids. V was pared by 5 bases and J by 5 bases, with 11 bases between. The CDR3 loop reads CASSTSTGDTQYL. The CDR3 DNA sequence: TGTGCCAGCAGCACCTCGACAGGAGATACGCAGTATTTG.

The rearrangement joins TRBV5-1 to TRBJ2-2, with D perhaps TRBD1 or TRBD2 (5 bases each). Trimming left V 0 bases short and J 0 bases short, with 9 bases between. The CDR3 sequence is 16 residues long. Germline loops: CDR1 SGHRS, CDR2 YFSETQ. CDR3: CASSLVPGPNTGELFF. In DNA, the CDR3 is TGCGCCAGCAGCTTGGTTCCGGGACCGAACACCGGGGAGCTGTTTTTT.

This clonotype has only a few counts. V gene TRBV6-5 combines with J gene TRBJ1-1, with a weak D call TRBD1 (5 bases). Germline CDR1 reads MNHEY; CDR2 reads SVGAGI. The CDR3 is made up of 12 amino acids. V lost 7 bases, J lost 6 bases, and 12 bases lay in between. In DNA form, the CDR3 reads TGTGCCAGCACTTCCACAGGTTCTGAAGCTTTCTTT. Translated: CASTSTGSEAFF.

CDR3 in DNA: TGTGCCAGCAGCCGTGGGACAGGCCGGAATCAGCCCCAGCATTTT. Translation gives CASSRGTGRNQPQHF. The gene calls are TRBV7-2 and TRBJ1-5; 8 nucleotides align to TRBD1. CDR3 length: 15 residues. Germline V CDR1 and CDR2: SGHTA, FQGNSA. Trimming at V came to 5 bases and at J to 4 bases, leaving 7 bases not matched to a gene.

This clonotype was detected many times. The chain has TRBV4-3 and TRBJ2-7, with unresolved D. V was cut by 3 bases and J by 4 bases, with 13 bases left in between. Germline CDR1 and CDR2: LGHNA and YSLEER. This CDR3 is 14 amino acids long. CDR3 coding DNA: TGCGCCAGCAGCCAGTCACGGTGGGGTTACGAGCAGTACTTC. Translating it yields CASSQSRWGYEQYF.

V and J are TRBV7-2 and TRBJ1-4; D is uncertain. The CDR3 has 15 residues. The germline V and J ends were trimmed by 1 base and 8 bases, with 14 bases remaining between them. Looked up from germline, CDR1 is SGHTA and CDR2 is FQGNSA. The CDR3 protein is CASSLGWGVGEKLFF. In DNA, the CDR3 is TGTGCCAGCAGCTTAGGGTGGGGTGTTGGAGAAAAACTGTTTTTT.

This chain's CDR3 is CASSLGTASLTNTGELFF. The DNA for the CDR3 is TGTGCCAGCAGCTTAGGAACAGCGAGCCTCACGAACACCGGGGAGCTGTTTTTT. V gene TRBV11-2 combines with J gene TRBJ2-2; no firm D call. This CDR3 region has 18 residues. Germline-derived CDR1 and CDR2 are SGHAT and FQNNGV. Trimming pared 1 base from V and 0 bases from J, leaving 15 bases between.

This clonotype was seen ten or more times. The chain is built from TRBV29-1 and TRBJ1-2; no clear D gene. CDR1 SQVTM and CDR2 ANQGSEA come from the germline V gene. V was trimmed by 2 bases and J by 8 bases, leaving 9 bases between them. There are 11 residues in the CDR3. DNA for the CDR3: TGCAGCGTTGAAAGCAGCTCCGGCTACACCTTC. Protein product: CSVESSSGYTF.

This chain uses TRBV20-1 with TRBJ2-1, with D possibly being TRBD2 (5 bases). Trimming cost V 8 bases and J 6 bases, with 20 bases left between them. CDR3 length: 14 amino acids. Germline loops: CDR1 DFQATT, CDR2 SNEGSKA (reference sequence). CDR3 bases: TGCAGTACTGACCGGCGGGCCGGGTTCAATGAGCAGTTCTTC. It yields the protein CSTDRRAGFNEQFF.

In this sample, this clonotype turned up once. V usage is TRBV3-1 and J usage is TRBJ2-3; 9 nucleotides align to TRBD2. The junction had 10 bases not matched to a gene; V was cut back by 4 bases and J by 8 bases. The CDR3 is 15 residues long. In germline, CDR1 is LGHDT, CDR2 YNNKEL (reference sequence). The CDR3 DNA is TGTGCCAGCAGCCGGAGACTAGCGGTACCAGGTACGCAGTATTTT. Residues: CASSRRLAVPGTQYF.

J is TRBJ2-1 and V is TRBV20-1; 8 nucleotides align to TRBD1. With 6 bases clipped from V and 9 bases from J, the junction kept 4 bases outside the gene matches. The germline V gene encodes CDR1 DFQATT and CDR2 SNEGSKA (reference sequence). CDR3 length: 11 residues. As DNA, the CDR3 is TGCAGTGCAACGGACAGGGTTGAGCAGTTCTTC. Amino acids: CSATDRVEQFF.

This clonotype was observed a handful of times. It may be a read error: a sequence one base away is much more abundant. The J gene is TRBJ2-1, the V gene TRBV20-1; 9 bases are a match to TRBD2. CDR3 length: 15 amino acids. Trimming took 3 bases from V and 8 from J; bases not matched to a gene: 11. Germline V gives CDR1 DFQATT, CDR2 SNEGSKA (reference sequence). The DNA for the CDR3 is TGCAGTGCTAGTAAGGCGGGAGGGATGGCATATGAGCAGTTCTTC. Amino acid sequence: CSASKAGGMAYEQFF.

This clonotype came up many times. At one boundary the junction diverges from the germline segment, which might be a read error. The J gene is TRBJ1-2, the V gene TRBV3-1; D call uncertain. The germline V gene has CDR1 LGHDT and CDR2 YNNKEL (reference sequence). This CDR3 region has 11 residues. The CDR3: CASSQEGGYTF. CDR3 nucleotides: TGCGCCAGCAGCCAAGAAGGGGGCTACACCTTC.

As concerns this clonotype: A much larger clonotype is one base distant, so this may be a read error. This chain uses TRBV12-3 or TRBV12-4 with TRBJ2-1; maybe TRBD2 (5 bases). This CDR3 has 13 amino acids. The ends were cut back, 3 bases at V and 8 bases at J, with 11 bases in the middle. The CDR3 nucleotides read TGTGCCAGCAGTTTGGCGAGGCGGGATGAGCAGTTCTTC. This codes for CASSLARRDEQFF.

For this clonotype: This may arise from a read error, as a much more abundant clone is one base away. The chain uses TRBV6-5 and TRBJ2-1; D is perhaps TRBD2 (6 bases). This CDR3 contains 15 residues. Germline assignment: CDR1 MNHEY and CDR2 SVGAGI. In DNA, the CDR3 is TGTGCCAGCAGTTACCGTAGCGGTGACTACAATGAGCAGGTCTTC. It translates to CASSYRSGDYNEQVF.